This TCR beta chain was retrieved from a study of response to subunit inactivated influenza vaccine. Study-wide results and caveats: Authors suggested that a seasonal influenza vaccination recruits few new T cells each time.

TCRdb recomputed calls from the RT-PCR reads with MiXCR, one row per CDR3 protein. The repertoire holds over 400,000 distinct CDR3 sequences, 13% seen once, with around 12% in the top ten. The CDR3 runs 13 residues. The V gene lost 4 bases and the J gene lost 2 bases, with 8 bases spanning the gap. CDR1 is KGHSH, CDR2 LQKENI, per germline. This clonotype was detected ten times or more. What it binds is not known. The sequencing here drew on PBMCs from blood, taken about 6 weeks after vaccination. The receptor comes from a man aged 50 to 60 who received an inactivated influenza vaccine. The rearrangement joins TRBV18 to TRBJ1-2, with D unresolved. The CDR3 sequence is CASSRSANYGYTF. The DNA for the CDR3 is TGTGCCAGCTCACGGTCGGCGAACTATGGCTACACCTTC.